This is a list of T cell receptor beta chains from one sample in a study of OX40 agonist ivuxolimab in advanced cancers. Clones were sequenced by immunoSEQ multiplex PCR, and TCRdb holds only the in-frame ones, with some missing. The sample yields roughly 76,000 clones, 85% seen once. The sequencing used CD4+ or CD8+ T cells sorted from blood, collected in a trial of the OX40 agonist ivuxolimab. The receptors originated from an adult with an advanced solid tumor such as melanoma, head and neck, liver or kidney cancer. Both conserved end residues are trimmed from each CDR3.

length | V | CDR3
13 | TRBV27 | ASSSDRGRGSPLH
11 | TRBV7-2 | ASSSAGAYEQY
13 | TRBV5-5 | ASSLVGQTSNEQF
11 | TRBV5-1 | ASRERSSYEQY
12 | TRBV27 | ASSLRGTNEKLF
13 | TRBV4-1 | ASSRQGQSSYEQY
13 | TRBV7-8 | ASSLRTGGNGEQY
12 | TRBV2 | ASRNPRVGETQY
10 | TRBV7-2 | ASSLYRETQY
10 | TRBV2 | ASSGRGEEQF
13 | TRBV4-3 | ASSLNYGFTDTQY
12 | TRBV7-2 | ASRVTSGNDEQY
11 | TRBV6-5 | ASSKVGRVTQY
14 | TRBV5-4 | ASSLGQGATNSPLH
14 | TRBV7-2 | ASSPPRTGILYEQY
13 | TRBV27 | ASSSSPTGSYEQY
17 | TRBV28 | ASSSLPGLAGGGLYEQY
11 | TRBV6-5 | ASSYSGLETQY
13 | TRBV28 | ASSPGTSGKGEQF
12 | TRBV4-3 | ASSQVRGRGEQY
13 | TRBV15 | ATSRVQGAHYGYT
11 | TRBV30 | AWAAGGSYEQY
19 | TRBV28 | ASSLLGWGTSGRATYNEQF
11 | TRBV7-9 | ASSLALTDTQY
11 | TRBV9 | ASSAPPTGELF
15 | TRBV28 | ASSLWSTRDLPYEQY
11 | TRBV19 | ASSIARLDTQY
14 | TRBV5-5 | ASSLWGTSGGYTQY
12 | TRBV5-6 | ASSLQGFEDTQY
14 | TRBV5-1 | ASSFSLSGTAEKLF
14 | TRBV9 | ASSVERLVLRGEQF
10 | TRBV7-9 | ASSFAAYEQY
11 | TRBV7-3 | ASSLTPGGEQF
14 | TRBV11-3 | ASSLRRGGQRDTQY
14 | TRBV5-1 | ASRPEGRGLIETQY
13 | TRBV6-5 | ASSRILTGNEKLF
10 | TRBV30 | AYRRSAGEQY
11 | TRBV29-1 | SVTGTGSHEQY
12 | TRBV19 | ASSLSGGEYEQY
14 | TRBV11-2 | ASSSGTSGRGETQY
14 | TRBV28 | ASSKSTGRGGNEQF
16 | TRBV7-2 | ASSLAPRTSGRTDTQY
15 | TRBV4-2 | ASSQDGTRRLYNEQF
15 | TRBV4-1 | ASSQVFTQGPNSPLH
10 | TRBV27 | ASSPLGDEQY
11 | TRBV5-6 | ASFKRGTHEQF
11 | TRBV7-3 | ASTPVGTGELF
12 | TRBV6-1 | ASSWDRGNSPLH